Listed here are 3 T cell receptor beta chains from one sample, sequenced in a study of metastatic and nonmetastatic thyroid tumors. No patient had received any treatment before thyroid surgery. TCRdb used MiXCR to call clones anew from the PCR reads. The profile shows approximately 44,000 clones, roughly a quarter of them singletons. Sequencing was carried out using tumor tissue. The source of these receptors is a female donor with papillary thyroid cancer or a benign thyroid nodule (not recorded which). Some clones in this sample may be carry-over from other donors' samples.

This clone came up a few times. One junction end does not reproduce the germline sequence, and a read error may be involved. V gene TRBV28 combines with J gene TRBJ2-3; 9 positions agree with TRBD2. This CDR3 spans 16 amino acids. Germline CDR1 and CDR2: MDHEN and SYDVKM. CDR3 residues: CARSLYSGGIKDMKYF. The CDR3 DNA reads TGTGCCAGAAGTTTATATAGCGGGGGTATCAAAGATATGAAGTATTTT.

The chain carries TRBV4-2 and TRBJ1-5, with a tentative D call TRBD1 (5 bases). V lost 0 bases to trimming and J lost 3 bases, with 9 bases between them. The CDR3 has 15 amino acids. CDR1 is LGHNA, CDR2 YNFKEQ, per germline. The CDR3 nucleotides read TGTGCCAGCAGCCAAGATCAGACAGCCAATCAGCCCCAGCATTTT. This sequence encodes CASSQDQTANQPQHF.

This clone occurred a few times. CDR3 protein: CASLMGPQEQYF. For the CDR3, the DNA is TGCGCCAGCCTGATGGGACCTCAGGAGCAGTACTTC. The chain combines TRBV10-2 with TRBJ2-7; possibly TRBD1 or TRBD2 for D (5 bases each). Germline assignment: CDR1 WSHSY and CDR2 SAAADI. V lost 8 bases, J lost 7 bases, and 15 bases lay in between. The CDR3 consists of 12 residues.